A single sample gave rise to the 10 T cell receptor beta chains below, sequenced in a study of blood T cell repertoires in COVID-19. This table comes from immunoSEQ multiplex PCR, and its TCRdb copy is limited to in-frame clones, with some not included. The repertoire has 250,000 to 300,000 clones, approximately 84% of them found once; the top ten carry approximately 6.6%. The sample comprised PBMCs or T cells enriched from blood (not recorded which). Receptor source: a woman between 50 and 59 years old who had been exposed to COVID-19.

CDR3 DNA: TGTGCCAGCGGCCTCAGACAGGTCCAAAGCTCTGGGGCCAACGTCCTGACTTTC. As protein: CASGLRQVQSSGANVLTF. The chain has TRBV7-2 and TRBJ2-6; a possible D gene is TRBD1 (6 bases). Trimming shortened V by 8 bases and J by 0 bases, and 20 bases separated the two germline ends. CDR3 size: 18 residues. Germline CDR1 is SGHTA and CDR2 is FQGNSA.

The chain links TRBV19 to TRBJ1-3; D not resolved. This CDR3 has 17 residues. V dropped 7 bases and J dropped 0 bases, with 19 bases sitting between them. Germline lookup yields CDR1 LNHDA and CDR2 SQIVND (reference sequence). The CDR3 coding sequence is TGTGCCAGTAAAAGCGCGGGCAGGCTTAGCTCTGGAAACACCATATATTTT. Translating gives CASKSAGRLSSGNTIYF.

Here the CDR3 reads CASSSTEVEQFF. The CDR3 DNA is TGTGCCAGCAGTTCGACAGAGGTTGAGCAGTTCTTC. J is TRBJ2-1 and V is TRBV12-3 or TRBV12-4; weak D call: TRBD1 (5 bases). V lost 4 bases and J 9 bases, leaving 10 bases between the germline ends. The CDR3 extends over 12 amino acids.

The chain's CDR3 is CASSIDVSSGNTIYF. Written as DNA, the CDR3 is TGTGCCAGTAGTATTGATGTGAGCTCTGGAAACACCATATATTTT. The chain is built from TRBV19 and TRBJ1-3; no clear D. The germline gives CDR1 LNHDA, CDR2 SQIVND (reference sequence). The CDR3 is 15 amino acids. The V and J ends lost 3 bases and 0 bases respectively, with 9 bases between them.

The chain links TRBV10-3 to TRBJ1-5; no clear D. Deletions cut 9 bases from V and 2 bases from J, with 26 bases between. Germline CDR1 ENHRY, CDR2 SYGVKD. The CDR3 contains 18 residues. In DNA form, the CDR3 reads TGTGCCATGGGAAGGAGGGCGCGAGGAGAAGTGGGCAATCAGCCCCAGCATTTT. Residues: CAMGRRARGEVGNQPQHF.

The J gene is TRBJ1-1, the V gene TRBV7-8; TRBD1 matches 7 bases. The CDR3 has 14 amino acids. V shed 5 bases and J 2 bases; nucleotides not matched to a gene: 5. Germline CDR1 is SGHVS and CDR2 is FQNEAQ. The CDR3 nucleotides are TGTGCCAGCAGCAGGAGGGACAGCAACACTGAAGCTTTCTTT. Translating it yields CASSRRDSNTEAFF.

The chain combines TRBV27 with TRBJ2-5, with D possibly being TRBD1 (6 bases). V lost 4 bases and J 7 bases, leaving 13 bases between the germline ends. Germline loops: CDR1 MNHEY, CDR2 SMNVEV (reference sequence). This CDR3 region has 13 residues. The CDR3: CASSSQGRGTQYF. CDR3 nucleotide sequence: TGTGCCAGCAGTTCACAGGGCAGGGGGACCCAGTACTTC.

The CDR3 DNA reads TGCGCCAGCAGCTTGGACGGACAGGGGCCTACGAGGGGGTACCTTACGAACACCGGGGAGCTGTTTTTT. As protein: CASSLDGQGPTRGYLTNTGELFF. This chain connects TRBV5-1 to TRBJ2-2; 9 bases fit TRBD1. The germline V gene has CDR1 SGHRS and CDR2 YFSETQ. The CDR3 length is 23 residues. V lost 0 bases, J lost 0 bases, and 21 bases stayed unmatched.

The chain combines TRBV15 with TRBJ2-3; 7 nucleotides line up with TRBD2. The CDR3 extends over 15 amino acids. The germline gives CDR1 LNHNV, CDR2 YYDKDF (reference sequence). Losses at the gene ends were 2 bases for V and 6 bases for J; bases not matched to a gene: 8. The CDR3 nucleotides are TGTGCCACCAGCAGATGGGGGGGGGATAGGGATACGCAGTATTTT. This gives the protein CATSRWGGDRDTQYF.

Points on this clone: Other DNA sequences in the same sample also yield this CDR3. The CDR3 reads CASSLETANTEAFF. The CDR3, as DNA: TGTGCCAGCAGCTTGGAGACAGCGAACACTGAAGCTTTCTTT. The genes are TRBV5-4 and TRBJ1-1; weak D call: TRBD1 (5 bases). CDR1 is SGHNT, CDR2 YYREEE, per germline (reference sequence). CDR3 length equals 14 residues. V dropped 0 bases and J dropped 1 base, with 7 bases sitting between them.